Each of the 26 T cell receptor beta chains below was sequenced from the same sample in a study of cytomegalovirus exposure and HLA in healthy donors (dated by TCRdb to the late 2010s). Library generation was performed with the immunoSEQ multiplex PCR assay. The multiplex PCR relied on a mix of 60 forward primers for TCR Vbeta segments and 13 reverse primers for TCR Jbeta segments. Not all clones reach the TCRdb copy of this immuneACCESS table, which keeps in-frame sequences only. Checked studies attribute under half of the gap to unresolved V genes and leave the rest unexplained. Across this sample there are around 120,000 clones, with nearly 80% seen only once. The top ten clonotypes cover 6% to 8% of the sample. The material sequenced was PBMCs. The receptors here all came from a woman aged 40 to 50 in good health and CMV-seronegative.

The gene calls are TRBV7-2 and TRBJ1-2, with TRBD1 matching 8 bases. The J segment lost 6 bases and the V segment lost 1 base, leaving 10 bases of the junction unmatched. The CDR3 spans 16 residues. Germline values: CDR1 SGHTA, CDR2 FQGNSA. Here the CDR3 reads CASSLVPGTGYDGYTF. The CDR3 bases are TGTGCCAGCAGCTTAGTCCCAGGGACAGGCTATGATGGCTACACCTTC.

This clone has more than one count but fewer than ten. V gene TRBV28 combines with J gene TRBJ2-3; 10 bases are a match to TRBD1. V lost 6 bases, J lost 0 bases, and 15 bases stayed unmatched. This CDR3 has 19 amino acids. Germline lookup yields CDR1 MDHEN and CDR2 SYDVKM. The CDR3 sequence: CASSTTGTGVKGSTDTQYF. The DNA for the CDR3 is TGTGCCAGCAGCACCACCGGGACAGGGGTGAAGGGTAGCACAGATACGCAGTATTTT.

The chain employs TRBV27 and TRBJ2-7; tentative D call: TRBD2 (5 bases). V lost 1 base and J lost 6, with 16 bases in between. The CDR3 sequence is 15 residues long. Germline V gene sequence: CDR1 MNHEY, CDR2 SMNVEV (reference sequence). This chain's CDR3 is CASSLYGGDLSEQYF. The CDR3 DNA reads TGTGCCAGCAGTTTATACGGAGGAGACCTGAGCGAGCAGTACTTC.

This clone was observed a handful of times. V and J are TRBV5-1 and TRBJ2-5, with 11 nucleotides matching TRBD2. This CDR3 spans 14 amino acids. CDR1 is SGHRS, CDR2 YFSETQ, per germline. The junction had 3 bases not matched to a gene; V was cut back by 4 bases and J by 4 bases. For the CDR3, the DNA is TGCGCCAGCAGCGAAGGGACTAGCGGAGAGACCCAGTACTTC. This gives the protein CASSEGTSGETQYF.

The chain combines TRBV6-5 with TRBJ2-7, with 13 bases fitting TRBD2. CDR3 length equals 14 residues. Trimming at V came to 10 bases and at J to 4 bases, leaving 7 bases not matched to a gene. CDR1 is MNHEY and CDR2 is SVGAGI in the germline V gene. The DNA of the CDR3 is TGTGCCACCGCCGGACTAGCGGGAGAGTACGAGCAGTACTTC. Translated, it gives CATAGLAGEYEQYF.

This sequence joins TRBV9 and TRBJ2-3; TRBD1 might be the D (5 bases). Germline V CDR1 and CDR2: SGDLS, YYNGEE. This CDR3 contains 16 residues. Trimming pared 6 bases from V and 1 base from J, leaving 18 bases between. The CDR3: CASTSYPTEGTDTQYF. The CDR3 DNA reads as TGTGCCAGCACCAGTTATCCGACAGAGGGCACAGATACGCAGTATTTT.

V is TRBV19 and J is TRBJ2-1; TRBD2 aligns across 9 bases. The V segment lost 1 base and the J segment 10 bases; nucleotides outside the gene matches: 8. Germline assignment: CDR1 LNHDA and CDR2 SQIVND (reference sequence). The CDR3 contains 15 residues. The chain's CDR3 is CASSIGSGSGREQFF. For the CDR3, the DNA is TGTGCCAGTAGTATAGGTAGCGGGAGCGGACGGGAGCAGTTCTTC.

The CDR3 region is CASNRVGGVDNQPQHF. CDR3 nucleotides: TGTGCCAGCAATCGGGTAGGGGGGGTAGACAATCAGCCCCAGCATTTT. This chain joins TRBV28 and TRBJ1-5, with D maybe TRBD1 (6 bases). Germline V lookup: CDR1 MDHEN, CDR2 SYDVKM. This CDR3 contains 16 residues. V lost 7 bases, J lost 3 bases, and 19 bases lay in between.

This rearrangement joins TRBV7-9 to TRBJ2-3; TRBD2 aligns across 11 bases. Per germline, CDR1 SEHNR and CDR2 FQNEAQ (reference sequence). Trimming at V came to 5 bases and at J to 2 bases, leaving 6 bases not matched to a gene. This CDR3 is built from 16 residues. The CDR3 spells CASSPLGLADTDTQYF. CDR3 nucleotides: TGTGCCAGCAGCCCACTGGGACTAGCGGACACAGATACGCAGTATTTT.

V gene TRBV2 combines with J gene TRBJ2-1; 13 nucleotides line up with TRBD2. The V and J ends lost 4 bases and 6 bases, in that order; junction bases with no gene match: 6. The CDR3 consists of 16 residues. Germline V lookup: CDR1 SNHLY, CDR2 FYNNEI. CDR3 region: CASSVRGTSGVNEQFF. In nucleotides, the CDR3 is TGTGCCAGCAGTGTTAGAGGGACTAGCGGGGTCAATGAGCAGTTCTTC.

Concerning this clone itself: Other DNA sequences in the same sample also yield this CDR3. V gene TRBV25-1 combines with J gene TRBJ2-2; no reliable D call. The V gene's germline CDR1 is MGHDK and CDR2 SYGVNS. Trimming stripped 3 bases from V and 4 bases from J, with 9 bases between. The CDR3 runs to 14 residues. The CDR3, as DNA: TGTGCCAGCAGTGAGGGTGGGCGCACCGGGGAGCTGTTTTTT. This translates into CASSEGGRTGELFF.

The V and J genes are TRBV6-1 and TRBJ1-1; D is uncertain. Germline V CDR1 and CDR2: MNHNS, SASEGT. V was trimmed by 6 bases and J by 6 bases, leaving 11 bases between them. The CDR3 sequence is 12 residues long. The CDR3 here is CASSTEGAEAFF. CDR3 nucleotides: TGTGCCAGCAGCACAGAGGGTGCTGAAGCTTTCTTT.

The J gene is TRBJ1-5, the V gene TRBV19; the D is unclear. Trimming removed 3 bases from V and 2 bases from J, with 11 bases in between. CDR1 LNHDA and CDR2 SQIVND come from the germline V gene (reference sequence). The CDR3 is 15 residues long. The chain's CDR3 is CASSIDSGRNQPQHF. The DNA for the CDR3 is TGTGCCAGTAGTATCGATAGCGGGCGCAATCAGCCCCAGCATTTT.

The chain has TRBV29-1 and TRBJ2-3; 8 nucleotides match TRBD1. Trimming took 7 bases from V and 2 from J; bases not matched to a gene: 17. The length of the CDR3 is 17 residues. Germline CDR1 reads SQVTM; CDR2 reads ANQGSEA. The CDR3 coding sequence is TGCAGCGCCCAAGGGGCTGGGGGGACAGGCTTCACAGATACGCAGTATTTT. Translated: CSAQGAGGTGFTDTQYF.

The chain uses TRBV2 and TRBJ2-3; D is uncertain. There are 13 residues in the CDR3. Trimming pared 4 bases from V and 1 base from J, leaving 6 bases between. Germline assignment: CDR1 SNHLY and CDR2 FYNNEI. The CDR3 DNA sequence: TGTGCCAGCAGTGGGAGCGGCACAGATACGCAGTATTTT. This translates into CASSGSGTDTQYF.

The chain recombines TRBV13 with TRBJ2-3, with 10 bases that match TRBD2. The trim removed 4 bases at V and 1 base at J, leaving 2 bases unmatched. The V gene's germline CDR1 is PRHDT and CDR2 FYEKMQ (reference sequence). This CDR3 is built from 15 residues. The CDR3 nucleotides are TGTGCCAGCAGCTCCCTAGCGGGAGGCACAGATACGCAGTATTTT. Amino acid sequence: CASSSLAGGTDTQYF.

This clone was recorded a few times. This chain links TRBV7-2 with TRBJ2-2; no clear D. The V gene's germline CDR1 is SGHTA and CDR2 FQGNSA. The CDR3 has 14 residues. Trimming stripped 4 bases from V and 6 bases from J, with 12 bases between. The CDR3 DNA reads TGTGCCAGCAGCTCTAGTAGGCCCGCCGGGGAGCTGTTTTTT. It yields the protein CASSSSRPAGELFF.

The rearrangement links TRBV5-1 to TRBJ1-2, with D perhaps TRBD1 (5 bases). Germline-derived CDR1 and CDR2 are SGHRS and YFSETQ. The length of the CDR3 is 14 residues. V lost 2 bases, J lost 4 bases, and 12 bases lay in between. The CDR3 DNA reads as TGCGCCAGCAGCTTCCAGGGAACGGGCTATGGCTACACCTTC. Protein product: CASSFQGTGYGYTF.

V gene TRBV10-3 combines with J gene TRBJ1-1; TRBD1 might be the D (5 bases). The CDR3 loop spans 12 amino acids. CDR1 is ENHRY, CDR2 SYGVKD, per germline. With 7 bases removed from V and 1 base from J, the gap between germline ends came to 7 bases. CDR3 in amino acids: CAIKTANTEAFF. CDR3 in DNA: TGTGCCATCAAGACAGCGAACACTGAAGCTTTCTTT.

This chain connects TRBV7-2 to TRBJ2-7, with D tentatively TRBD2 (5 bases). The V end lost 2 bases, the J end lost 0 bases, and 17 bases lay between the germline ends. Germline-derived CDR1 and CDR2 are SGHTA and FQGNSA. The CDR3 is 17 residues long. The CDR3 DNA sequence: TGTGCCAGCAGCTTACCCACCTCTAGCCGGGGCTCCTACGAGCAGTACTTC. Protein sequence: CASSLPTSSRGSYEQYF.

The chain combines TRBV18 with TRBJ2-7; a weak D match, TRBD2 (5 bases). CDR3 length: 13 amino acids. V lost 2 bases and J lost 2, with 7 bases in between. Germline lookup yields CDR1 KGHSH and CDR2 LQKENI. The CDR3 reads CASSPVGAYEQYF. In DNA form, the CDR3 reads TGTGCCAGCTCACCAGTGGGAGCCTACGAGCAGTACTTC.

V is TRBV5-1 and J is TRBJ1-5, with D hard to call. Trimming took 0 bases from V and 4 from J, leaving 8 bases between them. Germline CDR1 is SGHRS and CDR2 is YFSETQ. The length of the CDR3 is 14 residues. The CDR3 protein is CASSLGSENQPQHF. The CDR3 DNA is TGCGCCAGCAGCTTGGGAAGCGAAAATCAGCCCCAGCATTTT.

The chain links TRBV11-2 to TRBJ2-1; D gene unclear. The germline CDR1 and CDR2 sequences are SGHAT and FQNNGV. Trimming cost V 1 base and J 4 bases, with 5 bases left between them. CDR3 length: 13 amino acids. This CDR3 reads CASSLATYNEQFF. The CDR3 DNA follows: TGTGCCAGCAGCTTAGCTACTTACAATGAGCAGTTCTTC.

CDR3 in DNA: TGTGCCAGCAGCTTGAAGAAGCTCCGTGGCGCGGGGGTCTACAATGAGCAGTTCTTC. Residues: CASSLKKLRGAGVYNEQFF. This chain connects TRBV5-5 to TRBJ2-1; TRBD2 matches 7 bases. V trimming: 1 base; J trimming: 3 bases; junction bases outside the gene matches: 16. Per germline, CDR1 SGHKS and CDR2 YYEKEE (reference sequence). The CDR3 length is 19 residues.

This rearrangement joins TRBV19 to TRBJ1-5; 9 nucleotides line up with TRBD1. The junction had 9 bases not matched to a gene; V was cut back by 5 bases and J by 7 bases. This CDR3 is 15 amino acids long. CDR1 and CDR2 from the germline V gene are LNHDA and SQIVND (reference sequence). The CDR3 coding sequence is TGTGCCAGTAGTCCCCGGACAGGGGTAGGCCAGCCCCAGCATTTT. It is translated as CASSPRTGVGQPQHF. The full variable domain, its missing parts supplied by reference TRBV19 and TRBJ1-5, is DGGITQSPKYLFRKEGQNVTLSCEQNLNHDAMYWYRQDPGQGLRLIYYSQIVNDFQKGDIAEGYSVSREKKESFPLTVTSAQKNPTAFYLCASSPRTGVGQPQHFGDGTRLSIL.

The chain recombines TRBV28 with TRBJ1-1, with a weak D call TRBD1 (5 bases). The germline V gene has CDR1 MDHEN and CDR2 SYDVKM. The CDR3 totals 14 residues. V was shortened by 5 bases and J by 0 bases, with 10 bases between the two germline ends. CDR3 nucleotide sequence: TGTGCCAGCAGTGCCCAGGGCCTGAACACTGAAGCTTTCTTT. It codes for CASSAQGLNTEAFF. The full variable domain, in which reference TRBV28 and TRBJ1-1 provide the parts outside the CDR3, is DVKVTQSSRYLVKRTGEKVFLECVQDMDHENMFWYRQDPGLGLRLIYFSYDVKMKEKGDIPEGYSVSREKKERFSLILESASTNQTSMYLCASSAQGLNTEAFFGQGTRLTVV.